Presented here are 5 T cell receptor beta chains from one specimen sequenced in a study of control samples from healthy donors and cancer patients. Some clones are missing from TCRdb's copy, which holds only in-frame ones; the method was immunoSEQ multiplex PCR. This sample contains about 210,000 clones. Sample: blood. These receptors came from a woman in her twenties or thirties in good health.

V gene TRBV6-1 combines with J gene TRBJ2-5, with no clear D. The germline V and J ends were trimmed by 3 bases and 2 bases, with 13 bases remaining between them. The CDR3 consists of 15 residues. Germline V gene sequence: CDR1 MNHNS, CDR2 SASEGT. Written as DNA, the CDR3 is TGTGCCAGCAGTGAGTCGGTGGGAAGTCAAGAGACCCAGTACTTC. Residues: CASSESVGSQETQYF.

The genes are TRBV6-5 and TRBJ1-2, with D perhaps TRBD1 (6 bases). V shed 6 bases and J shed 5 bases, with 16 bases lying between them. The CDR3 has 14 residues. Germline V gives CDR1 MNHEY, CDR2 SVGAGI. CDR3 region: CASRRTVLGYGYTF. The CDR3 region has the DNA TGTGCCAGCAGAAGGACAGTCCTGGGATATGGCTACACCTTC.

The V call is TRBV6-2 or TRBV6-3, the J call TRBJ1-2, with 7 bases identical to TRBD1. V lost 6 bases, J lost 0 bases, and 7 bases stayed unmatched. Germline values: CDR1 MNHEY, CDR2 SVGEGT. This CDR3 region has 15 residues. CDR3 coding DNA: TGTGCCAGCAGCAGAACAGGGGAAGCTAACTATGGCTACACCTTC. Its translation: CASSRTGEANYGYTF.

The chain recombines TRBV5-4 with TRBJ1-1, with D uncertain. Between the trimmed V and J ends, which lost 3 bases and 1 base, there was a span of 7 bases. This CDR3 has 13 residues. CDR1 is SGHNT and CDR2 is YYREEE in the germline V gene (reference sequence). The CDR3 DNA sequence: TGTGCCAGCAGCTCGGACGGGAACACTGAAGCTTTCTTT. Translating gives CASSSDGNTEAFF.

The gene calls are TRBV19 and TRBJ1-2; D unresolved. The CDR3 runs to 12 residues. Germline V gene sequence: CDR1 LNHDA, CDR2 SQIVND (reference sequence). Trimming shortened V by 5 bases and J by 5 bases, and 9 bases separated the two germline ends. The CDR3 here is CASSPDRYGYTF. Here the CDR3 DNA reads TGTGCCAGTAGTCCCGACCGATATGGCTACACCTTC.